This TCR beta chain was profiled in a study of blood T cell repertoires in COVID-19. V was clipped by 5 bases and J by 3 bases, with 14 bases between them. Germline V gene data show CDR1 as SEHNR and CDR2 as FQNEAQ (reference sequence). The CDR3 covers 14 residues. The data were produced by immunoSEQ multiplex PCR, yet TCRdb's version contains in-frame clones alone and is incomplete. Among over 300,000 clones listed, roughly 85% were seen once. The rearrangement joins TRBV7-9 to TRBJ2-7; D perhaps matches TRBD2 (6 bases). The sample was PBMCs or T cells enriched from blood (not recorded which). This sequence was found in a man aged 30 to 39 who had recovered from COVID-19. As DNA, the CDR3 is TGTGCCAGCAGCCACGACGGGGGTATCTACGAGCAGTACTTC. Its protein is CASSHDGGIYEQYF.